Presented here are 10 T cell receptor beta chains from one specimen sequenced in a study of blood T cell repertoires in COVID-19. The assay was immunoSEQ multiplex PCR, and TCRdb's table has in-frame clones only and misses some. This sample yields tens of thousands of clones, of which roughly 85% are seen a single time; approximately 3.4% belongs to the top ten. The sample comprised peripheral blood. These receptor sequences come from a man in his sixties with acute or convalescent COVID-19.

This clone was observed a handful of times. The CDR3: CASSYSAGTPLHF. DNA of the CDR3: TGTGCCAGCAGTTACTCGGCAGGGACACCCCTCCACTTT. This chain joins TRBV6-2 or TRBV6-3 and TRBJ1-6; D is possibly TRBD1 (5 bases). CDR1 is MNHEY, CDR2 SVGEGT, per germline. V was shortened by 0 bases and J by 11 bases, with 8 bases between the two germline ends. This CDR3 region has 13 residues.

The sample holds a few counts of this clone. The chain is built from TRBV9 and TRBJ1-2, with D uncertain. The CDR3 has 15 amino acids. Germline CDR1 SGDLS, CDR2 YYNGEE. V shed 3 bases and J shed 4 bases, with 16 bases lying between them. CDR3 in amino acids: CASSAPTSLRYGYTF. The CDR3 DNA reads TGTGCCAGCAGCGCTCCGACTTCTCTACGCTATGGCTACACCTTC.

The chain uses TRBV5-6 and TRBJ1-5, with D perhaps matching TRBD1 (6 bases). Trimming took 4 bases from V and 5 from J, leaving 16 bases between them. Germline V lookup: CDR1 SGHDT, CDR2 YYEEEE. The CDR3 consists of 15 residues. The CDR3 bases are TGTGCCAGCAGCGACCAGATAAACAGGGATCAGCCCCAGCATTTT. This sequence encodes CASSDQINRDQPQHF.

In this sample, this clone turned up a few times. The genes are TRBV19 and TRBJ2-5; tentative D call: TRBD2 (5 bases). The V gene's germline CDR1 is LNHDA and CDR2 SQIVND (reference sequence). The V gene lost 5 bases and the J gene lost 4 bases, with 20 bases spanning the gap. The CDR3 covers 16 residues. The CDR3 DNA is TGTGCCAGTAGTCTCAGACCCGGGTCAGCGGTAGAGACCCAGTACTTC. Its translation: CASSLRPGSAVETQYF. The full variable domain, with the rest looked up from reference TRBV19 and TRBJ2-5, is DGGITQSPKYLFRKEGQNVTLSCEQNLNHDAMYWYRQDPGQGLRLIYYSQIVNDFQKGDIAEGYSVSREKKESFPLTVTSAQKNPTAFYLCASSLRPGSAVETQYFGPGTRLLVL.

The chain has TRBV29-1 and TRBJ2-7; D perhaps matches TRBD1 (5 bases). CDR3 length: 11 residues. The germline V and J ends were trimmed by 4 bases and 6 bases, with 10 bases remaining between them. CDR1 and CDR2 (germline): SQVTM, ANQGSEA. The CDR3 sequence is CSVASGREQYF. The CDR3 DNA reads as TGCAGCGTTGCGTCAGGGCGCGAGCAGTACTTC.

The chain is built from TRBV6-2 or TRBV6-3 and TRBJ1-3; D is undetermined. Germline V gene lookup returns CDR1 MNHEY and CDR2 SVGEGT. V gave up 2 bases and J gave up 1 base, with 12 bases separating them. The CDR3 extends over 16 amino acids. CDR3 nucleotide sequence: TGTGCCAGCAGTTACCGAGAGTCGGGGTCTGGAAACACCATATATTTT. Its protein is CASSYRESGSGNTIYF.

This chain links TRBV2 with TRBJ2-2, with 11 nucleotides matching TRBD2. There are 16 residues in the CDR3. Trimming cost V 6 bases and J 6 bases; bases outside gene matches: 9. The germline V gene has CDR1 SNHLY and CDR2 FYNNEI. Written as DNA, the CDR3 is TGTGCCAGCAGGCGGACTAGCGGGCCCCCTCCCGGGGAGCTGTTTTTT. This codes for CASRRTSGPPPGELFF.

The V call is TRBV15, the J call TRBJ1-3; D is unclear. There are 15 residues in the CDR3. V lost 5 bases to trimming and J lost 1 base, with 12 bases between them. The germline V gene has CDR1 LNHNV and CDR2 YYDKDF (reference sequence). The chain's CDR3 is CATSERAVSGNTIYF. CDR3 in DNA: TGTGCCACCAGCGAGCGGGCAGTATCTGGAAACACCATATATTTT.

CDR3 amino acids: CASSFSRTGTDGYTF. In DNA form, the CDR3 reads TGTGCCAGTAGCTTTTCTCGGACAGGCACGGATGGCTACACCTTC. The gene calls are TRBV19 and TRBJ1-2; 7 positions agree with TRBD1. The CDR3 length is 15 residues. J lost 6 bases, V lost 6 bases, and 13 bases had no gene match. Germline V CDR1 and CDR2: LNHDA, SQIVND (reference sequence).

J is TRBJ1-4 and V is TRBV15, with 8 bases fitting TRBD1. This CDR3 comprises 14 residues. With V trimmed by 3 bases and J by 8 bases, 5 bases remained unmatched. Germline V CDR1 and CDR2: LNHNV, YYDKDF (reference sequence). Written as DNA, the CDR3 is TGTGCCACCAGCAGTGGACAGGGAAGGGAAAAACTGTTTTTT. Amino acids: CATSSGQGREKLFF.